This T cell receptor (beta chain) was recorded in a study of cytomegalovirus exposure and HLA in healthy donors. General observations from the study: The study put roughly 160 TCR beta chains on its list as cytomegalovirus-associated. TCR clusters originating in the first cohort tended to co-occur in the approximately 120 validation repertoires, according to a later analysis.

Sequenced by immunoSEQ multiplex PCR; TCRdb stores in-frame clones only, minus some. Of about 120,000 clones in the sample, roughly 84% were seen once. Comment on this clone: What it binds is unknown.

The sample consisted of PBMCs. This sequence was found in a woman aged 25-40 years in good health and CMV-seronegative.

In DNA form, the CDR3 reads TGTGCCAGCAGCCCGGGACAGGGATCGGACTCTGGGGCCAACGTCCTGACTTTC. This translates into CASSPGQGSDSGANVLTF. The chain is built from TRBV7-9 and TRBJ2-6; TRBD1 matches 9 bases. CDR1 is SEHNR, CDR2 FQNEAQ, per germline (reference sequence). J lost 0 bases, V lost 5 bases, and 8 bases had no gene match. The length of the CDR3 is 18 residues.